One and the same sample provided the 5 T cell receptor beta chains below, sequenced in a study of blood T cell repertoires in COVID-19. Only in-frame clones appear in the TCRdb table, and some are missing; sequencing was by immunoSEQ multiplex PCR. The repertoire has around 280,000 clones, about 86% of them found once; the top ten carry 2% to 2.5%. The sample consisted of peripheral blood. The receptors here all came from a woman aged 25-40 years who had recovered from COVID-19.

The chain has TRBV6-4 and TRBJ2-5; weak D call: TRBD2 (6 bases). There are 14 residues in the CDR3. Germline V lookup: CDR1 MRHNA, CDR2 SNTAGT. The V end lost 6 bases, the J end lost 4 bases, and 15 bases lay between the germline ends. The CDR3 DNA sequence: TGTGCCAGCAGCCCGTTCGGGGGTGGAGAGACCCAGTACTTC. It translates to CASSPFGGGETQYF.

The chain employs TRBV12-5 and TRBJ2-5; D is ambiguous. Germline CDR1 reads LGHNT; CDR2 reads FRNRAP. With 2 bases removed from V and 5 bases from J, the gap between germline ends came to 12 bases. This CDR3 comprises 14 residues. DNA for the CDR3: TGTGCTAGTGGTTTGTATAATAGCCTGGAGACCCAGTACTTC. Protein sequence: CASGLYNSLETQYF. The full variable domain, in which reference TRBV12-5 and TRBJ2-5 provide the parts outside the CDR3, is DARVTQTPRHKVTEMGQEVTMRCQPILGHNTVFWYRQTMMQGLELLAYFRNRAPLDDSGMPKDRFSAEMPDATLATLKIQPSEPRDSAVYFCASGLYNSLETQYFGPGTRLLVL.

This chain's CDR3 is CASIRTGDNEAFF. The DNA of the CDR3 is TGTGCCAGCATCCGAACAGGGGATAATGAAGCTTTCTTT. The chain has TRBV3-1 (or the pseudogene TRBV3-2) and TRBJ1-1; 7 bases map to TRBD1. V trimming: 7 bases; J trimming: 7 bases; junction bases outside the gene matches: 9. The CDR3 loop spans 13 amino acids. Germline assignment: CDR1 LGHDT and CDR2 YNNKEL (reference sequence).

J is TRBJ1-6 and V is TRBV3-1 (or the pseudogene TRBV3-2); 9 bases match TRBD1. CDR1 and CDR2 (germline): LGHDT, YNNKEL (reference sequence). V dropped 6 bases and J dropped 0; count of bases not matched to a gene: 6. This CDR3 region has 17 residues. The CDR3 DNA reads as TGTGCCAGCAGGACCGACAGGGGGAGCTCCTATAATTCACCCCTCCACTTT. It encodes CASRTDRGSSYNSPLHF.

The chain employs TRBV7-9 and TRBJ1-2; TRBD1 is a possible D gene (5 bases). This CDR3 has 14 amino acids. Looked up from germline, CDR1 is SEHNR and CDR2 is FQNEAQ (reference sequence). Trimming pared 0 bases from V and 4 bases from J, leaving 9 bases between. The chain's CDR3 is CASSLARGGYGYTF. CDR3 in DNA: TGTGCCAGCAGCTTAGCTCGGGGGGGCTATGGCTACACCTTC. The variable domain in full, with the rest retrieved from reference TRBV7-9 and TRBJ1-2, is DTGVSQNPRHKITKRGQNVTFRCDPISEHNRLYWYRQTLGQGPEFLTYFQNEAQLEKSRLLSDRFSAERPKGSFSTLEIQRTEQGDSAMYLCASSLARGGYGYTFGSGTRLTVV.